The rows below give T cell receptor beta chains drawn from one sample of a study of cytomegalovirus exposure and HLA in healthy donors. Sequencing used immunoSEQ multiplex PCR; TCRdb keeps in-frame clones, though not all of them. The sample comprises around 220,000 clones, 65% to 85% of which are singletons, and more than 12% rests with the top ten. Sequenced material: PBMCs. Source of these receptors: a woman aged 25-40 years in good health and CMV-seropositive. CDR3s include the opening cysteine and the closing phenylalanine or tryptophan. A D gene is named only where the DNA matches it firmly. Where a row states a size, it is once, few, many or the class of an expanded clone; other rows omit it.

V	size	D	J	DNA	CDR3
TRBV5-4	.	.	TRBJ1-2	TGTGCCAGCAGCTTGTCAGCAGGGCGAGGCTATGGCTACACCTTC	CASSLSAGRGYGYTF
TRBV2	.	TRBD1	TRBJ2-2	TGTGCCAGCATACAGGGGCCTGTGGGGACCGGGGAGCTGTTTTTT	CASIQGPVGTGELFF
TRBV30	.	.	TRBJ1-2	TGTGCCTGGAGTGTACTTAGGGCCGCCCATGGCTACACCTTC	CAWSVLRAAHGYTF
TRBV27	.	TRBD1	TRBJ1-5	TGTGCCAGCAGTTTGCCTCGCACGGGACAGGGGAATAAGGGCAATCAGCCCCAGCATTTT	CASSLPRTGQGNKGNQPQHF
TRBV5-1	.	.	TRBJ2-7	TGCGCCAGCAGCTTGGACACAGGGCGAAACTACGAGCAGTACTTC	CASSLDTGRNYEQYF
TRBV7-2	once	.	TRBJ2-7	TGTGCCAGCAGCTTATATCCAGGCCCCTACGAGCAGTACTTC	CASSLYPGPYEQYF
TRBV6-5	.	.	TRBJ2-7	TGTGCCAGCAGTTACTACCCGTCCTACGAGCAGTACTTC	CASSYYPSYEQYF
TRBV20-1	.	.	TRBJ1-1	TGCAGAGCCCTACTGGACACTGAAGCTTTCTTT	CRALLDTEAFF
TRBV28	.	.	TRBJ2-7	TGTGCCAGCAGTTTTTCACTAGAGGAGACCGAGCAGTACTTC	CASSFSLEETEQYF
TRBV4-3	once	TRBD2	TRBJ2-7	TGCGCCAGCAGCCGACTACTAGCGGACGCCTACGAGCAGTACTTC	CASSRLLADAYEQYF
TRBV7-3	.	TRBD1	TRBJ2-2	TGTGCCAGCAGCTTAGTCGGGACAGGGCTCACCGGGGAGCTGTTTTTT	CASSLVGTGLTGELFF
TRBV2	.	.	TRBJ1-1	TGTGCCACCCGGGAGCAAGTAACTGAAGCTTTCTTT	CATREQVTEAFF
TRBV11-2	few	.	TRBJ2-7	TGTGCCAGCAGCTTAGGTACCTCGGGATACGAGCAGTACTTC	CASSLGTSGYEQYF
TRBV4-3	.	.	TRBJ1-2	TGCGCCAGCAGCCAAGGGCTCGACGTACGTGATGGCTACACCTTC	CASSQGLDVRDGYTF
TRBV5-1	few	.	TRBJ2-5	TGCGCCAGCAGCTTGGCAGGGAAAGAGACCCAGTACTTC	CASSLAGKETQYF
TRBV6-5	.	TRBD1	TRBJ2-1	TGTGCCAGCAGTTACTCTCCAGGGGGATACAATGAGCAGTTCTTC	CASSYSPGGYNEQFF
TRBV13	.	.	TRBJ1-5	TGTGCCAGCAGCCCCCAGGGCATTCAGCCCCAGCATTTT	CASSPQGIQPQHF
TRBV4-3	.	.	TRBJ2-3	TGCGCCAGCAGCCAAGATCTTGGGGCACGGGGTACGCAGTATTTT	CASSQDLGARGTQYF